This TCR beta chain was sequenced for a study of cytomegalovirus exposure and HLA in healthy donors. The sample holds a few counts of this clone. V lost 2 bases, J lost 7 bases, and 7 bases lay in between. Germline lookup yields CDR1 SGHNT and CDR2 YYREEE (reference sequence). This CDR3 has 12 residues. Repertoires were generated with immunoSEQ multiplex PCR, while TCRdb's copy carries only in-frame clones and drops some. The repertoire has 140,000 to 150,000 clones, approximately 90% of them found once; the top ten carry about 0.7%. The receptor comes from a man between 18 and 29 years old in good health and CMV-seronegative. The chain employs TRBV5-4 and TRBJ1-5; no clear D gene. Sequencing was carried out using PBMCs. In nucleotides, the CDR3 is TGTGCCAGCAGCTTACCCGGGCAGCCCCAGCATTTT. Protein sequence: CASSLPGQPQHF. The full variable domain, rest sourced from reference TRBV5-4 and TRBJ1-5, is ETGVTQSPTHLIKTRGQQVTLRCSSQSGHNTVSWYQQALGQGPQFIFQYYREEENGRGNFPPRFSGLQFPNYSSELNVNALELDDSALYLCASSLPGQPQHFGDGTRLSIL.